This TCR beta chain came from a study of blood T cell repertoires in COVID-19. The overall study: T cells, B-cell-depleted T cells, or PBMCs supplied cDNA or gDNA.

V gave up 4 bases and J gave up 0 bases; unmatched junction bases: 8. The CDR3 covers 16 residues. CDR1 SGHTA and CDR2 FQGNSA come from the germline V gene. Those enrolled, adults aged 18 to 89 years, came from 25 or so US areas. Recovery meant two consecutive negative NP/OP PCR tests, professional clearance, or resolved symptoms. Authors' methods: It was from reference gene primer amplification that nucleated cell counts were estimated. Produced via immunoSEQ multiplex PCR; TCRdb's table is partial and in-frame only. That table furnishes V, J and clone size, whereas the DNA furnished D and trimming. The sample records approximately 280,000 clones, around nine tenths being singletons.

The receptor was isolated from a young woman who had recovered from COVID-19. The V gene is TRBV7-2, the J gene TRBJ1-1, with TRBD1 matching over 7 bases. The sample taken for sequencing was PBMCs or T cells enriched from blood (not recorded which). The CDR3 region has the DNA TGTGCCAGCAGCTCGGGGGGGGACAGCATGAACACTGAAGCTTTCTTT. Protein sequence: CASSSGGDSMNTEAFF.